These T cell receptor beta chains were read from a single sample in a study of blood T cell repertoires in COVID-19. Assay used: immunoSEQ multiplex PCR; TCRdb lists only in-frame clones, some missing. The sample holds 430,000 or so clones, about 88% seen once. Sample: PBMCs or T cells enriched from blood (not recorded which). The receptor source for this set is a woman aged 18-35 years who had been exposed to COVID-19. Each CDR3 is given with its conserved first and last residue. The order of the fields is J gene, V gene, D gene, clone size, CDR3 DNA, CDR3 protein. D genes are given only for firm matches. Clone size appears in some rows only: once, few, many, or a class for an expanded clone.

TRBJ2-1,TRBV24-1,.,.,TGTGCCACCAGTGATTTGCTATCTAGTAGAAATGAGCAGTTCTTC,CATSDLLSSRNEQFF
TRBJ2-1,TRBV7-6,TRBD1,few,TGTGCCAGCAGTCTAGGTAGCGGACAGGGATCGAATGAGCAGTTCTTC,CASSLGSGQGSNEQFF
TRBJ1-5,TRBV28,TRBD1,.,TGTGCCAGCAGTTTACCCGGGACAGGGGTAGTCAGTCAGCCCCAGCATTTT,CASSLPGTGVVSQPQHF
TRBJ1-2,TRBV19,TRBD1,.,TGTGCCAGTAGAAAACAGGGGCCGTCCTATGGCTACACCTTC,CASRKQGPSYGYTF
TRBJ2-7,TRBV7-9,.,.,TGTGCCAGCAGCTTAGTAGGGACAACCCACGAGCAGTACTTC,CASSLVGTTHEQYF
TRBJ2-1,TRBV24-1,TRBD2,.,TGTGCCACCAGGGGGGGAGAAGCGGGAGCGAGCCATGAGCAGTTCTTC,CATRGGEAGASHEQFF
TRBJ2-7,TRBV21-1,.,.,TGTGCCAGCAGCAAAGAACCGGGACAGGGGGCAGAACCCTACGAGCAGTACTTC,CASSKEPGQGAEPYEQYF
TRBJ2-5,TRBV28,TRBD1,.,TGTGCCAGCAGTATCGGTGGGACAGCGCAAGAGACCCAGTACTTC,CASSIGGTAQETQYF
TRBJ1-1,TRBV28,TRBD1,.,TGTGCCAGCAGTTCACAGGGGCCGAATGGGACTGAAGCTTTCTTT,CASSSQGPNGTEAFF
TRBJ1-5,TRBV24-1,.,once,TGTGCCACCAGTGATCCCCCCGGCGGGCAGCCCCAGCATTTT,CATSDPPGGQPQHF
TRBJ2-1,TRBV29-1,TRBD1,.,TGCAGCGGGGGACCGGGACAGGGAGGCAATGAGCAGTTCTTC,CSGGPGQGGNEQFF
TRBJ1-2,TRBV5-5,TRBD1,.,TGTGCCAGCACCCTTCAAGGGACAGGGGCTTATAACTATGGCTACACCTTC,CASTLQGTGAYNYGYTF
TRBJ2-7,TRBV2,.,.,TGTGCCAGCAGTAGGCGAGGAGTGTTCTACGAGCAGTACTTC,CASSRRGVFYEQYF
TRBJ2-4,TRBV28,.,.,TGTGCCAGCAGTCTACCACAGGGTGTGAACATTCAGTACTTC,CASSLPQGVNIQYF
TRBJ2-7,TRBV3-1/TRBV3-2,.,.,TGTGCCAGCAGCCAAGGGGCTAAGTACGAGCAGTACTTC,CASSQGAKYEQYF
TRBJ1-1,TRBV28,.,.,TGTGCCAGCAGCCCCGGGGATATGGCTTTCTTT,CASSPGDMAFF
TRBJ1-4,TRBV30,.,.,TGTGCCTGTATAGCTCGTGTAAAACTGTTTTTT,CACIARVKLFF
TRBJ2-5,TRBV5-1,.,.,TGCGCCAGCAGCCCGGACAGCATTAAAGAGACCCAGTACTTC,CASSPDSIKETQYF
TRBJ1-6,TRBV5-1,.,.,TGCGCCAGCAGCTTGGGCGGACTCGATAATTCACCCCTCCACTTT,CASSLGGLDNSPLHF
TRBJ2-1,TRBV7-9,.,once,TGTGCCAGCAGACAGGACGTCTTTGAGCAGTTCTTC,CASRQDVFEQFF
TRBJ1-6,TRBV3-1/TRBV3-2,.,.,TGTGCCAGCAGCCAAGGAGGTCCCCTCCACTTT,CASSQGGPLHF
TRBJ2-1,TRBV27,TRBD1,.,TGTGCCAGCACTACCGGGACAGGGATCTACAATGAGCAGTTCTTC,CASTTGTGIYNEQFF
TRBJ2-1,TRBV7-9,.,.,TGTGCCAGCAGGGAAGGTGGCGGGGACAATGAGCAGTTCTTC,CASREGGGDNEQFF